The clone carrying this TCR beta chain occurred a few times. The record originates from a study of T-cell memory formation after mild COVID-19. Study background: TCR clusters largely stayed donor specific.

TCRdb called the 5' RACE reads again in MiXCR, with one record for every CDR3 protein. Of approximately 450,000 distinct CDR3 sequences listed, 15% to 20% are singletons. Germline assignment: CDR1 MGHDK and CDR2 SYGVNS. The V and J ends lost 4 bases and 8 bases respectively, with 17 bases between them. There are 15 residues in the CDR3. This clonotype was obtained from an adult woman who had mild COVID-19 (a few samples of this study predate the infection). Cell type and time point are not known. What was sequenced was PBMCs or a T cell subset sorted from them (not recorded which). The genes are TRBV25-1 and TRBJ1-4; D gene unclear. The chain's CDR3 is CASSAPGLKKEKLFF. The CDR3 bases are TGTGCCAGCAGTGCACCGGGCCTAAAAAAAGAAAAACTGTTTTTT.